This TCR beta chain was captured in a study of T-cell reconstitution after alpha-beta-depleted transplantation in children. This clonotype was seen repeatedly, ten times or more. A library of TCRbeta sequences, prepared with unique molecular identifiers, was generated. In TCRdb, the PCR reads were re-called with MiXCR into one record per CDR3 protein. The sample contains roughly 200,000 distinct CDR3 sequences, roughly 6.6% of which appear only once. V was pared by 6 bases and J by 1 base, with 6 bases of the junction left unmatched. The CDR3 consists of 16 residues. Germline-derived CDR1 and CDR2 are MNHNS and SASEGT.

The gene calls are TRBV6-1 and TRBJ2-1; 10 nucleotides align to TRBD2. The receptor comes from a boy between 2 and 15 years old with acute lymphoblastic leukemia, due to receive a stem cell transplant. The specimen comprised PBMCs, sampled before TCRalphabeta/CD19-depleted stem cell transplant. The DNA for the CDR3 is TGTGCCAGCAGGGCTAGCGGGAGTGGGTCCTACAATGAGCAGTTCTTC. Its translation is CASRASGSGSYNEQFF.